This TCR beta chain was identified during a study of blood T cell repertoires in COVID-19. Repertoires were generated with immunoSEQ multiplex PCR, while TCRdb's copy carries only in-frame clones and drops some. The sample lists around 100,000 clones; about 90% were seen once. Trimming stripped 0 bases from V and 8 bases from J, with 18 bases between. In germline, CDR1 is SGHRS, CDR2 YFSETQ. The CDR3 length is 17 residues. The sequenced material came from peripheral blood. This TCR came from a human donor with active COVID-19. The donor label of this sample is uncertain. V usage is TRBV5-1 and J usage is TRBJ1-6, with D perhaps matching TRBD1 (5 bases). The CDR3 loop is CASSLDGFPTAYSPLHF. CDR3 nucleotide sequence: TGCGCCAGCAGCTTGGACGGATTCCCGACAGCCTATTCACCCCTCCACTTT.